This is a list of T cell receptor beta chains from one sample in a study of T cells in Graves' hyperthyroidism and ophthalmopathy. TCRdb fed the multiplex PCR reads into MiXCR, producing one record per CDR3 protein. The table lists 550,000 to 800,000 distinct CDR3 sequences, about a sixth of them singletons, with around 8.1% in the top ten. The sequencing input was blood. Receptors originate from a man between 18 and 35 years old with Graves' hyperthyroidism. The CDR3 runs from the conserved cysteine through the conserved F or W. The order of the fields is J gene, D gene, clone size, V gene, CDR3 protein. The D gene is left open where the match is weak. Clone sizes are given selectively: once, few, many, or a class where the clone is expanded.

j_gene: TRBJ2-7; d_gene: TRBD2; abundance: few; v_gene: TRBV6-2/TRBV6-3; CDR3aa: CASTAGGAYEQYF
j_gene: TRBJ1-2; d_gene: TRBD1; abundance: -; v_gene: TRBV2; CDR3aa: CAVIDRDYDGYTF
j_gene: TRBJ2-1; d_gene: -; abundance: -; v_gene: TRBV20-1; CDR3aa: CSADRDGDYNEQFF
j_gene: TRBJ1-1; d_gene: -; abundance: few; v_gene: TRBV28; CDR3aa: CASTWGYSEAFF
j_gene: TRBJ1-1; d_gene: -; abundance: few; v_gene: TRBV18; CDR3aa: CASSPPSEKAFF
j_gene: TRBJ2-7; d_gene: -; abundance: few; v_gene: TRBV3-1; CDR3aa: CASSQGLNLGEQYF
j_gene: TRBJ2-1; d_gene: TRBD2; abundance: -; v_gene: TRBV12-3/TRBV12-4; CDR3aa: CASSLGAGGLSEQFF
j_gene: TRBJ2-7; d_gene: TRBD1; abundance: -; v_gene: TRBV12-5; CDR3aa: CASGFGTGVEQYF
j_gene: TRBJ2-1; d_gene: TRBD2; abundance: many; v_gene: TRBV28; CDR3aa: CASSLYATSGYNEQFF
j_gene: TRBJ2-5; d_gene: -; abundance: many; v_gene: TRBV20-1; CDR3aa: CSASRLVRGETQYF
j_gene: TRBJ1-1; d_gene: TRBD1; abundance: many; v_gene: TRBV2; CDR3aa: CASSVPDRGRMNTEAFF
j_gene: TRBJ2-5; d_gene: TRBD2; abundance: many; v_gene: TRBV12-3/TRBV12-4; CDR3aa: CASRGLAGGDSETQYF
j_gene: TRBJ2-3; d_gene: TRBD1; abundance: -; v_gene: TRBV12-3/TRBV12-4; CDR3aa: CASSLRGLPDTQYF
j_gene: TRBJ2-1; d_gene: TRBD2; abundance: many; v_gene: TRBV28; CDR3aa: CASSPSRGRASYNEQFF
j_gene: TRBJ2-1; d_gene: TRBD1; abundance: few; v_gene: TRBV7-2; CDR3aa: CASSSWTGGNEQFF
j_gene: TRBJ2-1; d_gene: -; abundance: few; v_gene: TRBV4-3; CDR3aa: CASSQDPEGGIDEQFF
j_gene: TRBJ1-2; d_gene: -; abundance: many; v_gene: TRBV3-1; CDR3aa: CASSQEQSYGYTF
j_gene: TRBJ2-7; d_gene: -; abundance: many; v_gene: TRBV28; CDR3aa: CASSTPQNYEQYF
j_gene: TRBJ2-1; d_gene: -; abundance: many; v_gene: TRBV28; CDR3aa: CASSPTSFFGYNEQFF
j_gene: TRBJ2-1; d_gene: TRBD1; abundance: many; v_gene: TRBV11-2; CDR3aa: CASSLVVDRGGRMEQFF
j_gene: TRBJ2-2; d_gene: -; abundance: many; v_gene: TRBV20-1; CDR3aa: CSAREGPLGTGELFF
j_gene: TRBJ1-1; d_gene: TRBD1; abundance: many; v_gene: TRBV2; CDR3aa: CASSSSGGFTEAFF
j_gene: TRBJ2-7; d_gene: TRBD1; abundance: -; v_gene: TRBV7-9; CDR3aa: CARTPPNRQGEVPSLRQYF
j_gene: TRBJ2-1; d_gene: -; abundance: -; v_gene: TRBV5-1; CDR3aa: CASSEDPSSYNEQFF
j_gene: TRBJ2-1; d_gene: TRBD2; abundance: many; v_gene: TRBV5-1; CDR3aa: CASSRTALGLAGGKNEQFF
j_gene: TRBJ2-3; d_gene: -; abundance: many; v_gene: TRBV7-9; CDR3aa: CASSSLESTDTQYF
j_gene: TRBJ2-2; d_gene: -; abundance: many; v_gene: TRBV6-5; CDR3aa: CASSYSGRSTGELFF
j_gene: TRBJ2-3; d_gene: TRBD2; abundance: few; v_gene: TRBV9; CDR3aa: CASSVSGRAADTQYF
j_gene: TRBJ2-7; d_gene: -; abundance: many; v_gene: TRBV20-1; CDR3aa: CSARVVGGGTLHEQYF
j_gene: TRBJ2-2; d_gene: TRBD2; abundance: -; v_gene: TRBV14; CDR3aa: CASSLLAGFGELFF
j_gene: TRBJ2-3; d_gene: TRBD2; abundance: -; v_gene: TRBV11-3; CDR3aa: CASGLAVGLAISTDTQYF
j_gene: TRBJ2-3; d_gene: -; abundance: many; v_gene: TRBV12-3/TRBV12-4; CDR3aa: CASSLNLRDTQYF
j_gene: TRBJ2-7; d_gene: TRBD1; abundance: many; v_gene: TRBV9; CDR3aa: CASSVEGGGYEQYF
j_gene: TRBJ2-7; d_gene: -; abundance: many; v_gene: TRBV12-3/TRBV12-4; CDR3aa: CASSNVYEQYF
j_gene: TRBJ1-3; d_gene: -; abundance: -; v_gene: TRBV20-1; CDR3aa: CSAFRGDGNTIYF
j_gene: TRBJ2-4; d_gene: -; abundance: -; v_gene: TRBV29-1; CDR3aa: CSVEGFLAKNIQYF
j_gene: TRBJ2-3; d_gene: TRBD1; abundance: many; v_gene: TRBV7-2; CDR3aa: CASSLVGQGVDTQYF
j_gene: TRBJ1-6; d_gene: TRBD1; abundance: many; v_gene: TRBV18; CDR3aa: CASSLNRGTNSPLHF
j_gene: TRBJ1-1; d_gene: -; abundance: many; v_gene: TRBV18; CDR3aa: CASSRLTEAFF
j_gene: TRBJ1-1; d_gene: TRBD1; abundance: few; v_gene: TRBV19; CDR3aa: CASGTGSRRMNTEAFF
j_gene: TRBJ2-1; d_gene: -; abundance: many; v_gene: TRBV28; CDR3aa: CASRTLRGGVRNEQFF
j_gene: TRBJ2-5; d_gene: -; abundance: -; v_gene: TRBV30; CDR3aa: CAWSGTPQETQYF
j_gene: TRBJ2-4; d_gene: -; abundance: few; v_gene: TRBV28; CDR3aa: CASSLTLLTKNIQYF
j_gene: TRBJ1-4; d_gene: -; abundance: few; v_gene: TRBV20-1; CDR3aa: CSAYSIHRAEYEKLFF
j_gene: TRBJ2-5; d_gene: -; abundance: few; v_gene: TRBV5-1; CDR3aa: CASSRFGGPETQYF
j_gene: TRBJ1-2; d_gene: TRBD1; abundance: -; v_gene: TRBV20-1; CDR3aa: CSARDRDYGYTF
j_gene: TRBJ2-3; d_gene: -; abundance: few; v_gene: TRBV3-1; CDR3aa: CASRFYGASEDTQYF
j_gene: TRBJ2-2; d_gene: TRBD2; abundance: few; v_gene: TRBV6-5; CDR3aa: CASSSRLAGVGGELFF
j_gene: TRBJ1-5; d_gene: -; abundance: many; v_gene: TRBV2; CDR3aa: CASSETERNQPQHF
j_gene: TRBJ2-3; d_gene: -; abundance: many; v_gene: TRBV20-1; CDR3aa: CSAPMEADTQYF
j_gene: TRBJ2-1; d_gene: TRBD2; abundance: -; v_gene: TRBV9; CDR3aa: CASRLAKGEGNEQFF
j_gene: TRBJ1-4; d_gene: -; abundance: -; v_gene: TRBV7-9; CDR3aa: CASSGTEGGSEKLFF
j_gene: TRBJ1-2; d_gene: TRBD1; abundance: many; v_gene: TRBV3-1; CDR3aa: CASSTRQGHYGYTF
j_gene: TRBJ2-1; d_gene: TRBD2; abundance: many; v_gene: TRBV2; CDR3aa: CASSVRTSGYEQFF
j_gene: TRBJ2-7; d_gene: -; abundance: -; v_gene: TRBV6-6; CDR3aa: CASSYSADRSYEQYF